This T cell receptor beta chain stems from a study of blood T cell repertoires in COVID-19. Turning to the study itself: There were acute and convalescent COVID-19 samples, and they came from the United States, Italy and Spain.

This table comes from immunoSEQ multiplex PCR, and its TCRdb copy is limited to in-frame clones, with some not included. The data contain around 150,000 clones, approximately 90% of them singletons. V gave up 2 bases and J gave up 1 base, with 2 bases separating them. The germline gives CDR1 LNHDA, CDR2 SQIVND (reference sequence). The CDR3 extends over 12 amino acids. The sequencing input was peripheral blood. The receptor's source is a man aged 18 to 30 with acute or convalescent COVID-19. The rearrangement uses TRBV19 and TRBJ1-2; D gene uncertain. The CDR3 sequence: CASSILNYGYTF. For the CDR3, the DNA is TGTGCCAGTAGTATACTTAACTATGGCTACACCTTC.